This T cell receptor beta chain was sequenced in a study of T cell responses to AZD1222 COVID-19 vaccine (dated by TCRdb to the early 2020s). Background on the whole study: AZD1222 recipients with second doses at about 4 weeks or about 12 weeks were pooled, because spike-specific TCR depth and breadth did not differ between schedules. A total of over 230 trial participants underwent TCR sequencing, of whom 207 had received two doses of AZD1222 and about 25 had received two doses of the MenACWY control vaccine. Trial participants were enrolled by age into subgroups of 18-55, 56-69 and 70-plus years, and around 140, 26 and 57 TCR-sequenced participants, respectively, were included in these subgroups. Study-wide findings and limitations: Only a handful of AZD1222 recipients were SARS-CoV-2 seropositive at baseline, limiting conclusions about previously exposed vaccinees. Spike-specific TCR breadth and depth rose significantly after two AZD1222 doses compared with day 0 and with MenACWY recipients. The 56-69-year group was small, and its depth increase did not reach significance, likely because of low power. Participants were mostly white British and included more females than males, and it was suggested by the authors that clonal diversity may have been underestimated. Because no day 14 peak-response samples were available, repertoires were characterized only after the peak T cell response. Vaccine-associated CD4 TCRs spanned the whole spike protein, with dominant responses in regions 160-218 and 743-854. Epitopes outside the regions mutated in the B.1.351 and B.1.1.7 variants were reportedly recognized by nearly half of the unique spike-specific TCRs.

The CDR3 regions of human TCRbeta chains were analyzed by immunosequencing. Under the source paper's analysis protocol: TCRs in the repertoires were matched against a reference library of SARS-CoV-2-specific TCRs that had been generated with the MIRA antigen-specificity platform. Breadth was defined as the fraction of unique TCRs that were SARS-CoV-2-associated, and depth was defined as the fraction of total T cells that were SARS-CoV-2-associated. Using the MIRA data, each spike-specific TCR was assigned both to the spike region to which the TCR was reactive and to a CD4 or CD8 class. Log10-transformed breadth and depth values were compared by one-way ANOVA with Sidak's multiple comparisons tests. The immuneACCESS repertoire file appears here via TCRdb, limited to in-frame rearrangements. These files lack a portion of the clones; in checked studies, under half of the deficit traces to unresolved V genes, and the cause of the others is not known. For V, J and clone size, that table is used; D and trimming come from the DNA. Across this sample there are 130,000 or so clones, with 85% to 95% seen only once. The biggest ten clones account for about 5% of the sample.

This sample's time point label indicates: baseline before first vaccination. The vaccinee samples were drawn from two UK trials, COV001 and COV002, one of which was a single-blind randomized controlled phase 2/3 trial testing AZD1222 (ChAdOx1 nCoV-19) in healthy adults. For TCRbeta chain sequencing, PBMC samples from trial participants were taken at day 0 and at day 28 after the second dose. To note about this clone: Its antigen remains unidentified. No quality values exist for individual bases; no much larger clone is one base distant.

Measured from the cysteine to the phenylalanine, the CDR3 is 18 residues long. The only DNA kept is the CDR3, 54 bases in frame from the first base. The sequencing used peripheral blood, collected on day 0 of AZD1222 vaccination. The sequence is built from TRBV21-1 and TRBJ2-5. TRBV21-1 is classified as a pseudogene. The sequence came from an adult in good health. The CDR3 protein sequence reads: CASSKDSFVAGTGETQYF. The nucleotide sequence is given as TGTGCCAGCAGCAAAGACTCGTTTGTTGCTGGGACGGGAGAGACCCAGTACTTC.